This entry lists 15 T cell receptor beta chains sequenced from one sample in a study of blood T cell repertoires in COVID-19. Only in-frame clones appear in the TCRdb table, and some are missing; sequencing was by immunoSEQ multiplex PCR. Of under 150,000 clones in the sample, less than 90% were seen once. The sequencing sample was made of PBMCs or T cells enriched from blood (not recorded which). The origin of the receptors is a woman aged 50 to 65 who had been exposed to COVID-19.

V usage is TRBV27 and J usage is TRBJ1-6; weak D call: TRBD1 (6 bases). V was cut by 7 bases and J by 16 bases, with 17 bases left in between. Germline lookup yields CDR1 MNHEY and CDR2 SMNVEV (reference sequence). The CDR3 is 12 amino acids. The CDR3 DNA follows: TGTGCCAGCACCACCCTTCCAGGGGAACTCCACTTT. Translation gives CASTTLPGELHF.

The J gene is TRBJ1-1, the V gene TRBV5-1; D gene unclear. Trimming cost V 4 bases and J 3 bases, with 19 bases left between them. Germline-derived CDR1 and CDR2 are SGHRS and YFSETQ. This CDR3 contains 16 residues. The CDR3 bases are TGCGCCAGCAGCCCCTGGAGAGGCTCTGAGGACACTGAAGCTTTCTTT. This gives the protein CASSPWRGSEDTEAFF.

Written as DNA, the CDR3 is TGTGCCAGTAGTGGGACTAGCGGAAGGACGGGGCAGTTCTTC. Protein product: CASSGTSGRTGQFF. The rearrangement joins TRBV19 to TRBJ2-1; 11 bases fit TRBD2. The germline V gene encodes CDR1 LNHDA and CDR2 SQIVND (reference sequence). The CDR3 totals 14 residues. With 5 bases clipped from V and 12 bases from J, the junction kept 9 bases outside the gene matches. The full variable domain, completed using reference TRBV19 and TRBJ2-1, is DGGITQSPKYLFRKEGQNVTLSCEQNLNHDAMYWYRQDPGQGLRLIYYSQIVNDFQKGDIAEGYSVSREKKESFPLTVTSAQKNPTAFYLCASSGTSGRTGQFFGPGTRLTVL.

The chain links TRBV29-1 to TRBJ2-3; possibly TRBD1 for D (5 bases). The CDR3 spans 12 residues. V dropped 8 bases and J dropped 2 bases, with 11 bases sitting between them. Germline assignment: CDR1 SQVTM and CDR2 ANQGSEA. CDR3 bases: TGCAGCTACAGGTTCTCCACAGATACGCAGTATTTT. Amino acids: CSYRFSTDTQYF.

The rearrangement links TRBV3-1 (or the pseudogene TRBV3-2) to TRBJ1-1, with D uncertain. Trimming pared 1 base from V and 4 bases from J, leaving 10 bases between. CDR3 size: 14 residues. Germline V gives CDR1 LGHDT, CDR2 YNNKEL (reference sequence). The CDR3 bases are TGTGCCAGCAGCCAAGGGTGGTCGGGCACTGAAGCTTTCTTT. It is translated as CASSQGWSGTEAFF.

DNA of the CDR3: TGTGCCAGCCAAGGGGGGGGGCCTCCCTTCTACAATGAGCAGTTCTTC. Its protein product is CASQGGGPPFYNEQFF. V usage is TRBV9 and J usage is TRBJ2-1, with D perhaps TRBD2 (7 bases). The CDR3 covers 16 residues. V was pared by 7 bases and J by 3 bases, with 20 bases between. The V gene's germline CDR1 is SGDLS and CDR2 YYNGEE.

J is TRBJ2-2 and V is TRBV6-2 or TRBV6-3, with D perhaps matching TRBD2 (5 bases). Trimming left V 2 bases short and J 2 bases short, with 9 bases between. The germline V gene has CDR1 MNHEY and CDR2 SVGEGT. This CDR3 is built from 15 residues. The CDR3 nucleotides read TGTGCCAGCAGTTACAGAGGGAGCAACACCGGGGAGCTGTTTTTT. Translation: CASSYRGSNTGELFF.

The V call is TRBV10-3, the J call TRBJ2-7, with a weak D call TRBD2 (6 bases). With 6 bases removed from V and 3 bases from J, the gap between germline ends came to 18 bases. The CDR3 spans 15 residues. CDR1 and CDR2 from the germline V gene are ENHRY and SYGVKD. This CDR3 is CAIRRAEGPSYEQYF. The CDR3 DNA is TGTGCCATCAGGCGGGCGGAGGGACCGAGCTACGAGCAGTACTTC.

This rearrangement joins TRBV5-1 to TRBJ1-1; TRBD1 agrees at 7 bases. The CDR3 sequence is 14 residues long. Germline trimming cut 8 bases from V and 1 base from J; bases unmatched to any gene: 8. Germline V gene lookup returns CDR1 SGHRS and CDR2 YFSETQ. CDR3 protein: CASKGQPKNTEAFF. As DNA, the CDR3 is TGCGCCAGTAAGGGACAGCCTAAGAACACTGAAGCTTTCTTT.

The chain uses TRBV5-1 and TRBJ2-7; 9 nucleotides agree with TRBD1. Germline-derived CDR1 and CDR2 are SGHRS and YFSETQ. This CDR3 contains 14 residues. V shed 2 bases and J 3 bases; nucleotides not matched to a gene: 3. The DNA of the CDR3 is TGCGCCAGCAGCTTCACGACAGGGGGCTACGAGCAGTACTTC. Translating it yields CASSFTTGGYEQYF.

The chain combines TRBV5-1 with TRBJ2-7; D is ambiguous. This CDR3 contains 13 residues. CDR1 is SGHRS and CDR2 is YFSETQ in the germline V gene. The V and J ends lost 0 bases and 2 bases respectively, with 6 bases between them. The CDR3: CASSLGGTYEQYF. Here the CDR3 DNA reads TGCGCCAGCAGCTTGGGCGGAACCTACGAGCAGTACTTC. Together with reference TRBV5-1 and TRBJ2-7, the CDR3 gives the full variable domain: KAGVTQTPRYLIKTRGQQVTLSCSPISGHRSVSWYQQTPGQGLQFLFEYFSETQRNKGNFPGRFSGRQFSNSRSEMNVSTLELGDSALYLCASSLGGTYEQYFGPGTRLTVT.

The chain combines TRBV15 with TRBJ2-3, with D perhaps TRBD2 (5 bases). The CDR3 runs to 14 residues. Germline-derived CDR1 and CDR2 are LNHNV and YYDKDF (reference sequence). Trimming took 0 bases from V and 4 from J, leaving 8 bases between them. DNA of the CDR3: TGTGCCACCAGCAGAGAGCGGGTCCCAGATACGCAGTATTTT. It encodes CATSRERVPDTQYF.

The chain is built from TRBV5-1 and TRBJ2-7, with 7 bases that match TRBD1. V gave up 3 bases and J gave up 1 base; unmatched junction bases: 1. The CDR3 has 13 residues. The germline gives CDR1 SGHRS, CDR2 YFSETQ. The CDR3 nucleotides are TGCGCCAGCAGCTGGGGACAGTCCTACGAGCAGTACTTC. It translates to CASSWGQSYEQYF.

This clone was counted a few times. This same CDR3 is encoded by further DNA sequences in the sample. The rearrangement joins TRBV18 to TRBJ2-7, with 11 bases fitting TRBD1. Germline V lookup: CDR1 KGHSH, CDR2 LQKENI. V lost 1 base and J lost 5; bases outside the gene matches: 4. The CDR3 is 15 residues long. The CDR3 protein is CASSPLGQGGHEQYF. The CDR3 region has the DNA TGTGCCAGCTCACCACTGGGACAGGGGGGGCACGAGCAGTACTTC.

The chain employs TRBV7-8 and TRBJ1-3; D is perhaps TRBD1 (5 bases). The CDR3 spans 14 residues. V dropped 6 bases and J dropped 2 bases, with 11 bases sitting between them. Germline V lookup: CDR1 SGHVS, CDR2 FQNEAQ. The CDR3 nucleotides read TGTGCCAGCAGTGGGGCCTACCCTGGAAACACCATATATTTT. It translates to CASSGAYPGNTIYF.